This T cell receptor beta chain was retrieved from a study of T cell changes during pregnancy in multiple sclerosis. TCRdb keeps only in-frame clones here, not all; method: immunoSEQ multiplex PCR. This table holds about 57,000 clones, about 88% found once. Germline loops: CDR1 SGHNT, CDR2 YYREEE (reference sequence). V lost 1 base, J lost 8 bases, and 8 bases stayed unmatched. This CDR3 has 14 amino acids. The chain links TRBV5-4 to TRBJ1-2; 7 bases align to TRBD1. The sequenced sample was peripheral blood, obtained after pregnancy. The receptor was derived from a female donor with multiple sclerosis, enrolled in a pregnancy study. CDR3 coding DNA: TGTGCCAGCAGCTTGCGACAGGGATTGAGAGGCTACACCTTC. Protein product: CASSLRQGLRGYTF.